The 28 T cell receptor beta chains presented below share a single source sample, sequenced in a study of T-cell reconstitution after alpha-beta-depleted transplantation in children (dated by TCRdb to about 2016). Receptor libraries were prepared by PCR. The instrument was an Illumina HiSeq 2500. TCR libraries were prepared with molecular barcoding, using unique molecular identifiers to normalize TCRbeta repertoire quantification. Clones were called with MiXCR by TCRdb after fastp trimmed the public reads at Q25, and only in-frame beta chains were retained. Identical CDR3 proteins give one entry, which carries the most common genes and DNA. The sample table records 350,000 to 400,000 distinct CDR3 sequences; about 14% of these occur just once. The ten largest clonotypes hold about 4.5% of the sample. The source was PBMCs, collected from the stem cell graft. These TCRs come from a human donor who donated a stem cell graft to a child with Fanconi anemia.

The V and J genes are TRBV3-1 and TRBJ2-7; TRBD2 agrees at 13 bases. Germline CDR1 LGHDT, CDR2 YNNKEL (reference sequence). With 2 bases clipped from V and 10 bases from J, the junction kept 8 bases outside the gene matches. This CDR3 is built from 15 residues. The CDR3: CASSQTLAGGKTQYF. Here the CDR3 DNA reads TGTGCCAGCAGCCAAACACTAGCGGGGGGGAAAACCCAGTACTTC.

This clonotype was counted only a few times. The chain employs TRBV6-1 and TRBJ1-1; D not resolved. With 6 bases removed from V and 1 base from J, the gap between germline ends came to 15 bases. The CDR3 has 15 residues. Germline CDR1 MNHNS, CDR2 SASEGT. The CDR3 DNA sequence: TGTGCCAGCAGAGTTACATCCTCAGGGAACACTGAAGCTTTCTTT. As protein: CASRVTSSGNTEAFF.

This clonotype has ten or more counts. CDR3 DNA: TGTGCCAGCAGTTACCAAGACACCGGGGAGCTGTTTTTT. Amino acid sequence: CASSYQDTGELFF. V gene TRBV6-5 combines with J gene TRBJ2-2; D call uncertain. The V end lost 2 bases, the J end lost 3 bases, and 4 bases lay between the germline ends. The CDR3 spans 13 residues. CDR1 is MNHEY and CDR2 is SVGAGI in the germline V gene.

This clonotype was picked up a small number of times. This chain connects TRBV5-1 to TRBJ1-1; 8 nucleotides agree with TRBD1. There are 14 residues in the CDR3. The V segment lost 5 bases and the J segment 5 bases; nucleotides outside the gene matches: 8. Germline assignment: CDR1 SGHRS and CDR2 YFSETQ. The CDR3 DNA is TGCGCCAGCAGACGGGACAGGTTTGGGACTGAAGCTTTCTTT. Protein: CASRRDRFGTEAFF.

This clonotype was seen more than once but under ten times. J is TRBJ2-1 and V is TRBV6-5, with 14 bases that match TRBD2. The CDR3 is 18 amino acids. J gave up 12 bases and V 3 bases, and 16 bases lay outside the gene matches. Germline CDR1 reads MNHEY; CDR2 reads SVGAGI. The CDR3 nucleotides read TGTGCCAGCAGTTATACCGGGCTAATGACTAGCGGGGGGGCCGCGCAGTTCTTC. Amino acids: CASSYTGLMTSGGAAQFF.

This clonotype showed up many times. This sequence joins TRBV5-1 and TRBJ2-3; TRBD2 might be the D (6 bases). The CDR3 loop spans 14 amino acids. Trimming took 3 bases from V and 5 from J, leaving 13 bases between them. The germline V gene encodes CDR1 SGHRS and CDR2 YFSETQ. The CDR3 sequence: CASSSTGVLDTQYF. The CDR3 DNA follows: TGCGCCAGCAGCTCAACGGGAGTATTAGATACGCAGTATTTT.

The chain links TRBV5-1 to TRBJ2-7; no clear D. This CDR3 is 14 amino acids long. Germline V gives CDR1 SGHRS, CDR2 YFSETQ. Trimming took 0 bases from V and 1 from J, leaving 8 bases between them. CDR3 coding DNA: TGCGCCAGCAGCTTGGTTCGTGGTTCCTACGAGCAGTACTTC. Residues: CASSLVRGSYEQYF.

The chain has TRBV18 and TRBJ2-5, with 9 nucleotides matching TRBD2. After removal of 6 bases from V and 3 bases from J, the junction contained 8 bases not matched to a gene. Per germline, CDR1 KGHSH and CDR2 LQKENI. The CDR3 loop spans 15 amino acids. The CDR3 coding sequence is TGTGCCAGCTCCCTGGGACTAGCAGCAGAAGAGACCCAGTACTTC. Translating it yields CASSLGLAAEETQYF.

This clonotype appeared many times. The V call is TRBV10-3, the J call TRBJ2-1, with 9 nucleotides matching TRBD2. Germline values: CDR1 ENHRY, CDR2 SYGVKD. The CDR3 totals 15 residues. The junction had 8 bases not matched to a gene; V was cut back by 5 bases and J by 6 bases. The DNA of the CDR3 is TGTGCCATCAGTCCCGGGACTAGCAGGCCCAATGAGCAGTTCTTC. Protein product: CAISPGTSRPNEQFF.

This clonotype came up a few times. This sequence joins TRBV5-1 and TRBJ1-5; 7 nucleotides align to TRBD1. J gave up 4 bases and V 5 bases, and 6 bases lay outside the gene matches. The CDR3 is 14 residues long. Per the germline V gene, CDR1 is SGHRS and CDR2 is YFSETQ. The CDR3 nucleotides are TGCGCCAGCAGGCCCGGGACAGAGAATCAGCCCCAGCATTTT. It encodes CASRPGTENQPQHF. Full variable domain (missing parts from reference TRBV5-1 and TRBJ1-5): KAGVTQTPRYLIKTRGQQVTLSCSPISGHRSVSWYQQTPGQGLQFLFEYFSETQRNKGNFPGRFSGRQFSNSRSEMNVSTLELGDSALYLCASRPGTENQPQHFGDGTRLSIL.

This chain connects TRBV6-2 or TRBV6-3 to TRBJ2-7; 8 nucleotides match TRBD1. CDR1 and CDR2 (germline): MNHEY, SVGEGT. The CDR3 has 16 residues. With 6 bases clipped from V and 0 bases from J, the junction kept 10 bases outside the gene matches. CDR3 in DNA: TGTGCCAGCAGAGAAGACAGGGGCTTAAGCTCCTACGAGCAGTACTTC. It yields the protein CASREDRGLSSYEQYF.

This clonotype appeared many times. The V gene is TRBV11-2, the J gene TRBJ2-2, with D unresolved. Trimming pared 1 base from V and 6 bases from J, leaving 6 bases between. Germline V gene lookup returns CDR1 SGHAT and CDR2 FQNNGV. The CDR3 extends over 13 amino acids. Written as DNA, the CDR3 is TGTGCCAGCAGCTTAGGACATCCCGGGGAGCTGTTTTTT. The encoded protein is CASSLGHPGELFF.

This clonotype was observed a handful of times. The V call is TRBV3-1, the J call TRBJ1-2; 10 nucleotides match TRBD1. The germline CDR1 and CDR2 sequences are LGHDT and YNNKEL (reference sequence). The CDR3 is made up of 18 amino acids. After removal of 4 bases from V and 2 bases from J, the junction contained 13 bases not matched to a gene. The chain's CDR3 is CASSPYQFRTGGNYGYTF. The DNA of the CDR3 is TGTGCCAGCAGCCCCTATCAATTCCGGACAGGGGGAAACTATGGCTACACCTTC. The entire variable domain, with the rest obtained from reference TRBV3-1 and TRBJ1-2, is as follows: DTAVSQTPKYLVTQMGNDKSIKCEQNLGHDTMYWYKQDSKKFLKIMFSYNNKELIINETVPNRFSPKSPDKAHLNLHINSLELGDSAVYFCASSPYQFRTGGNYGYTFGSGTRLTVV.

This clonotype was detected ten times or more. In DNA, the CDR3 is TGTGCCAGCAGCTTGATGGCGATCCAAGAGACCCAGTACTTC. Protein product: CASSLMAIQETQYF. The chain has TRBV7-9 and TRBJ2-5, with D unclear. The CDR3 spans 14 residues. Germline CDR1 is SEHNR and CDR2 is FQNEAQ (reference sequence). V lost 3 bases and J lost 1, with 9 bases in between.

The chain joins TRBV20-1 to TRBJ2-3; D uncertain. Germline V gene lookup returns CDR1 DFQATT and CDR2 SNEGSKA (reference sequence). There are 14 residues in the CDR3. The V end was cut by 5 bases, the J end by 3 bases, with 15 bases between. CDR3 region: CSAFSPARTDTQYF. CDR3 in DNA: TGCAGTGCTTTCTCCCCGGCCCGTACAGATACGCAGTATTTT.

The rearrangement links TRBV7-9 to TRBJ1-1; a possible D gene is TRBD1 (5 bases). Trimming cost V 4 bases and J 4 bases, with 10 bases left between them. The CDR3 loop spans 13 amino acids. The germline gives CDR1 SEHNR, CDR2 FQNEAQ (reference sequence). The CDR3 sequence: CASSWGDATEAFF. Here the CDR3 DNA reads TGTGCCAGCAGCTGGGGGGATGCCACTGAAGCTTTCTTT.

This clonotype was observed a few times. The rearrangement links TRBV29-1 to TRBJ2-2; D remains unclear. The CDR3 contains 15 residues. The V gene lost 7 bases and the J gene lost 5 bases, with 20 bases spanning the gap. Germline V gene data show CDR1 as SQVTM and CDR2 as ANQGSEA. The CDR3, as DNA: TGCAGCGCCCAGGTGGGCCATGACGGAACCGGGGAGCTGTTTTTT. This encodes CSAQVGHDGTGELFF.

The chain uses TRBV7-6 and TRBJ2-3, with no clear D. CDR1 and CDR2 from the germline V gene are SGHVS and FNYEAQ. Trimming shortened V by 1 base and J by 2 bases, and 13 bases separated the two germline ends. The CDR3 length is 16 residues. CDR3 in amino acids: CASSLGTEPLTDTQYF. The DNA of the CDR3 is TGTGCCAGCAGCTTAGGGACCGAACCCCTCACAGATACGCAGTATTTT.

This clonotype was detected many times. The chain carries TRBV4-3 and TRBJ2-2; 7 nucleotides line up with TRBD2. The CDR3 has 16 residues. CDR1 and CDR2 (germline): LGHNA, YSLEER. The J segment lost 5 bases and the V segment lost 0 bases, leaving 6 bases of the junction unmatched. CDR3 residues: CASSQDMAGVTGELFF. CDR3 DNA: TGCGCCAGCAGCCAAGATATGGCGGGGGTGACCGGGGAGCTGTTTTTT.

The chain carries TRBV12-3 or TRBV12-4 and TRBJ1-2, with unresolved D. Deletions cut 4 bases from V and 1 base from J, with 7 bases between. The CDR3 is made up of 13 amino acids. CDR3 DNA sequence: TGTGCCAGCAGTTCGACTTATAACTATGGCTACACCTTC. Amino acid sequence: CASSSTYNYGYTF.

This clonotype was seen a few times. This chain connects TRBV29-1 to TRBJ2-3; D is ambiguous. Trimming shortened V by 4 bases and J by 3 bases, and 5 bases separated the two germline ends. Germline CDR1 reads SQVTM; CDR2 reads ANQGSEA. The CDR3 contains 11 residues. The CDR3 loop reads CSVVGTDTQYF. CDR3 DNA sequence: TGCAGCGTTGTTGGAACAGATACGCAGTATTTT.

J is TRBJ2-3 and V is TRBV20-1, with D perhaps given as TRBD1 or TRBD2 (6 bases each). Germline V gene lookup returns CDR1 DFQATT and CDR2 SNEGSKA (reference sequence). V was cut by 7 bases and J by 0 bases, with 14 bases left in between. The CDR3 is made up of 14 amino acids. The CDR3 DNA reads TGCAGTGTCCCCCCCGGGGGCAGCACAGATACGCAGTATTTT. It is translated as CSVPPGGSTDTQYF.

V is TRBV5-1 and J is TRBJ2-1; 8 bases fit TRBD1. Germline lookup yields CDR1 SGHRS and CDR2 YFSETQ. CDR3 size: 15 residues. V shed 6 bases, J shed 1 base, and the junction held 6 bases outside the gene matches. DNA of the CDR3: TGCGCCAGCACCAAAGACAGGGGATCCTACAATGAGCAGTTCTTC. Its protein product is CASTKDRGSYNEQFF.

This clonotype was observed many times. The rearrangement joins TRBV4-1 to TRBJ1-5; 7 bases are shared with TRBD1. This CDR3 has 16 amino acids. Germline values: CDR1 MGHRA, CDR2 YSYEKL. With 1 base clipped from V and 5 bases from J, the junction kept 8 bases outside the gene matches. Here the CDR3 DNA reads TGCGCCAGCAGCCAAGTTGGGACAGACGGATATCAGCCCCAGCATTTT. It encodes CASSQVGTDGYQPQHF.

This clonotype was counted between two and nine times. The gene calls are TRBV6-5 and TRBJ1-1; the D is unclear. This CDR3 comprises 14 residues. Germline V gene sequence: CDR1 MNHEY, CDR2 SVGAGI. The V end was cut by 8 bases, the J end by 1 base, with 14 bases between. DNA for the CDR3: TGTGCCAGCCGTTTTCGGCAGTCGAACACTGAAGCTTTCTTT. This gives the protein CASRFRQSNTEAFF.

This clonotype was picked up a small number of times. The chain is built from TRBV4-3 and TRBJ1-6; D gene ambiguous. Trimming removed 0 bases from V and 7 bases from J, with 13 bases in between. Germline V gene lookup returns CDR1 LGHNA and CDR2 YSLEER. The CDR3 is 16 amino acids. Here the CDR3 reads CASSQENEQFNSPLHF. In DNA, the CDR3 is TGCGCCAGCAGCCAAGAGAACGAACAGTTCAATTCACCCCTCCACTTT.

This clonotype was picked up a small number of times. The rearrangement uses TRBV7-8 and TRBJ1-1; 8 bases are a match to TRBD1. V shed 5 bases and J 6 bases; nucleotides not matched to a gene: 8. The CDR3 is 14 amino acids. From germline, CDR1 is SGHVS and CDR2 FQNEAQ. Here the CDR3 DNA reads TGTGCCAGCAGCCTCGGACAGGGTCCCTCTGAAGCTTTCTTT. As protein: CASSLGQGPSEAFF.

This clonotype was counted ten times or more. This chain links TRBV5-1 with TRBJ2-5; 8 bases map to TRBD1. The CDR3 totals 14 residues. Losses at the gene ends were 3 bases for V and 4 bases for J; bases not matched to a gene: 5. CDR1 is SGHRS and CDR2 is YFSETQ in the germline V gene. CDR3 in DNA: TGCGCCAGCAGCTCTCCAGGGGGCGCAGAGACCCAGTACTTC. This gives the protein CASSSPGGAETQYF. The full variable domain, in which reference TRBV5-1 and TRBJ2-5 provide the parts outside the CDR3, is KAGVTQTPRYLIKTRGQQVTLSCSPISGHRSVSWYQQTPGQGLQFLFEYFSETQRNKGNFPGRFSGRQFSNSRSEMNVSTLELGDSALYLCASSSPGGAETQYFGPGTRLLVL.